Shown below are 32 T cell receptor beta chains from a single sample sequenced in a study of T-cell reconstitution after alpha-beta-depleted transplantation in children. Unique molecular identifiers were incorporated into the prepared TCRbeta library. TCRdb redid the calling of the PCR reads with MiXCR, one entry per CDR3 protein. The data hold about 200,000 distinct CDR3 sequences, with around 7% observed a single time. Sample: PBMCs, taken before TCRalphabeta/CD19-depleted stem cell transplant. All receptors come from a boy between 2 and 10 years old with acute lymphoblastic leukemia, due to receive a stem cell transplant.

This clonotype was counted many times. The rearrangement joins TRBV5-1 to TRBJ2-1, with D tentatively TRBD2 (7 bases). The germline V gene encodes CDR1 SGHRS and CDR2 YFSETQ. The CDR3 consists of 13 residues. Trimming shortened V by 2 bases and J by 10 bases, and 13 bases separated the two germline ends. This CDR3 is CASSLGGVGEQFF. As DNA, the CDR3 is TGCGCCAGCAGCTTAGGGGGGGTAGGGGAGCAGTTCTTC. The full variable domain, with the rest looked up from reference TRBV5-1 and TRBJ2-1, is KAGVTQTPRYLIKTRGQQVTLSCSPISGHRSVSWYQQTPGQGLQFLFEYFSETQRNKGNFPGRFSGRQFSNSRSEMNVSTLELGDSALYLCASSLGGVGEQFFGPGTRLTVL.

This clonotype was counted at least ten times. The rearrangement links TRBV28 to TRBJ1-1; 7 positions agree with TRBD1. Germline V gene lookup returns CDR1 MDHEN and CDR2 SYDVKM. The CDR3 has 15 amino acids. V shed 6 bases, J shed 4 bases, and the junction held 11 bases outside the gene matches. CDR3: CASSWTGDVGTEAFF. Here the CDR3 DNA reads TGTGCCAGCAGCTGGACAGGCGACGTGGGCACTGAAGCTTTCTTT.

The table lists this clonotype with a few counts. This chain connects TRBV7-3 to TRBJ2-2; 7 bases agree with TRBD2. The CDR3 length is 15 residues. Germline loops: CDR1 SGHTA, CDR2 FQGTGA. V was pared by 4 bases and J by 5 bases, with 7 bases of the junction left unmatched. The CDR3 DNA reads TGTGCCAGCAGCTCCGGACTAGTCGGTACCGGGGAGCTGTTTTTT. This gives the protein CASSSGLVGTGELFF.

Notes on this clonotype: A much bigger clone sits one base away, suggesting this may be a read error. As the CDR3 is not closed by the conserved phenylalanine or tryptophan, this likely results from a read error. The gene calls are TRBV28 and TRBJ2-5; D not certain. The CDR3 spans 11 residues. From germline, CDR1 is MDHEN and CDR2 SYDVKM. Trimming removed 6 bases at V and 7 bases at J, with 9 bases between. CDR3 residues: CASSSLGTQYL. DNA for the CDR3: TGTGCCAGCAGCTCCCTCGGGACCCAGTACCTC.

This clonotype turned up a few times. The rearrangement uses TRBV20-1 and TRBJ1-1; D not certain. Germline V lookup: CDR1 DFQATT, CDR2 SNEGSKA (reference sequence). Deletions cut 2 bases from V and 3 bases from J, with 10 bases between. The CDR3 consists of 13 residues. The DNA of the CDR3 is TGCAGTGCTAGATCGGCGGGCCACACTGAAGCTTTCTTT. This gives the protein CSARSAGHTEAFF.

This clonotype showed up just a few times. The rearrangement uses TRBV3-1 and TRBJ1-4; TRBD1 matches at 9 bases. The CDR3 loop spans 15 amino acids. Germline-derived CDR1 and CDR2 are LGHDT and YNNKEL (reference sequence). V lost 4 bases, J lost 12 bases, and 12 bases stayed unmatched. The chain's CDR3 is CASSRWTGETEELFF. The DNA of the CDR3 is TGTGCCAGCAGCCGATGGACAGGGGAGACCGAGGAACTGTTTTTT.

There are many counts of this clonotype. The chain has TRBV5-1 and TRBJ1-1; TRBD1 aligns across 9 bases. V trimming: 5 bases; J trimming: 0 bases; junction bases outside the gene matches: 5. There are 15 residues in the CDR3. Germline V gene data show CDR1 as SGHRS and CDR2 as YFSETQ. CDR3 nucleotide sequence: TGCGCCAGCAGAGGAGGACAGGGGATGAACACTGAAGCTTTCTTT. It codes for CASRGGQGMNTEAFF.

This clonotype has ten or more counts. V and J are TRBV4-2 and TRBJ2-7, with TRBD2 as a possible D gene (7 bases). V lost 0 bases and J lost 4, with 13 bases in between. Germline V lookup: CDR1 LGHNA, CDR2 YNFKEQ. The CDR3 contains 15 residues. In DNA form, the CDR3 reads TGTGCCAGCAGCCAAGATGGGGGGGCGCAGTACGAGCAGTACTTC. It encodes CASSQDGGAQYEQYF.

This clonotype came up many times. V and J are TRBV28 and TRBJ2-1, with D hard to call. This CDR3 contains 12 residues. The germline V and J ends were trimmed by 5 bases and 8 bases, with 10 bases remaining between them. The V gene's germline CDR1 is MDHEN and CDR2 SYDVKM. CDR3 nucleotides: TGTGCCAGCAGTCCGTCTCTAGATGAGCAGTTCTTC. Encoded protein: CASSPSLDEQFF.

This clonotype has a handful of counts. The rearrangement uses TRBV6-1 and TRBJ2-1; a possible D gene is TRBD2 (5 bases). The ends were cut back, 6 bases at V and 5 bases at J, with 14 bases in the middle. In germline, CDR1 is MNHNS, CDR2 SASEGT. CDR3 length equals 14 residues. CDR3 amino acids: CASRRVGGHNEQFF. CDR3 nucleotides: TGTGCCAGCAGGAGGGTGGGCGGGCACAATGAGCAGTTCTTC.

This rearrangement joins TRBV7-2 to TRBJ2-1, with TRBD2 matching over 7 bases. J gave up 7 bases and V 3 bases, and 9 bases lay outside the gene matches. The germline V gene encodes CDR1 SGHTA and CDR2 FQGNSA. This CDR3 comprises 15 residues. The CDR3 DNA reads as TGTGCCAGCAGCTTGGCCGGGACTAAGAGGAATGAGCAGTTCTTC. It translates to CASSLAGTKRNEQFF.

Many counts were recorded for this clonotype. The chain couples TRBV27 to TRBJ1-1; tentatively, D is TRBD1 (6 bases). The CDR3 contains 13 residues. V lost 5 bases and J lost 5, with 12 bases in between. CDR1 is MNHEY and CDR2 is SMNVEV in the germline V gene (reference sequence). Here the CDR3 DNA reads TGTGCCAGCAGTGAACAGGGAAGGACTGAAGCTTTCTTT. This encodes CASSEQGRTEAFF.

This chain connects TRBV7-2 to TRBJ1-6; D gene ambiguous. Trimming removed 5 bases at V and 9 bases at J, with 11 bases between. In germline, CDR1 is SGHTA, CDR2 FQGNSA. The CDR3 has 13 residues. The CDR3 DNA reads as TGTGCCAGCAGCCTTCGGACCCTTTCACCCCTCCACTTT. Translation: CASSLRTLSPLHF.

The chain carries TRBV10-2 and TRBJ1-5; 7 bases align to TRBD1. The CDR3 contains 16 residues. Trimming took 10 bases from V and 9 from J; bases not matched to a gene: 21. Germline loops: CDR1 WSHSY, CDR2 SAAADI. The CDR3 coding sequence is TGCGCCACCAGGAACAACACAGGGTTTAGGGACAGGCCCCAGCATTTT. It encodes CATRNNTGFRDRPQHF.

As regards this clonotype: At one end the junction does not follow the germline gene, possibly because of a read error. CDR3 DNA sequence: TGTGCCAGCAGTTTAGGATCTGGGGCCAACGTCATGACTTTC. Translating it yields CASSLGSGANVMTF. The rearrangement links TRBV27 to TRBJ2-6, with a tentative D call TRBD1 (5 bases). CDR3 length equals 14 residues. Germline CDR1 and CDR2: MNHEY and SMNVEV (reference sequence). Full variable domain (missing parts from reference TRBV27 and TRBJ2-6): EAQVTQNPRYLITVTGKKLTVTCSQNMNHEYMSWYRQDPGLGLRQIYYSMNVEVTDKGDVPEGYKVSRKEKRNFPLILESPSPNQTSLYFCASSLGSGANVMTFGAGSRLTVL.

This rearrangement joins TRBV30 to TRBJ1-5, with D uncertain. Deletions cut 2 bases from V and 2 bases from J, with 7 bases between. Germline assignment: CDR1 GTSNPN and CDR2 SVGIG (reference sequence). CDR3 length: 13 residues. The DNA of the CDR3 is TGTGCCTGGAGTCGGGAGGGCAATCAGCCCCAGCATTTT. Protein: CAWSREGNQPQHF.

The chain carries TRBV2 and TRBJ1-1; the match to TRBD1 covers 7 bases. V lost 9 bases and J lost 6; bases outside the gene matches: 4. The CDR3 length is 11 residues. The germline gives CDR1 SNHLY, CDR2 FYNNEI. CDR3: CASQGGAEAFF. The CDR3 DNA reads as TGTGCCAGTCAGGGGGGGGCTGAAGCTTTCTTT.

This clonotype was detected ten times or more. This chain connects TRBV29-1 to TRBJ2-3, with a possible D match to TRBD2 (7 bases). V lost 7 bases and J lost 4, with 12 bases in between. Germline V gene sequence: CDR1 SQVTM, CDR2 ANQGSEA. CDR3 size: 12 residues. This CDR3 is CSGGGGSDTQYF. For the CDR3, the DNA is TGCAGCGGGGGCGGGGGCTCAGATACGCAGTATTTT.

Many counts were recorded for this clonotype. CDR3 protein: CASSIRREEKLFF. CDR3 DNA sequence: TGTGCCAGCAGTATCCGACGGGAAGAAAAACTGTTTTTT. The chain recombines TRBV28 with TRBJ1-4; no reliable D call. Germline CDR1 and CDR2: MDHEN and SYDVKM. The CDR3 spans 13 residues. Trimming took 5 bases from V and 8 from J, leaving 12 bases between them. Combining the CDR3 with reference TRBV28 and TRBJ1-4 gives the whole variable domain DVKVTQSSRYLVKRTGEKVFLECVQDMDHENMFWYRQDPGLGLRLIYFSYDVKMKEKGDIPEGYSVSREKKERFSLILESASTNQTSMYLCASSIRREEKLFFGSGTQLSVL.

In its sample, this clonotype was seen many times. The chain couples TRBV25-1 to TRBJ2-1, with 12 bases matching TRBD2. CDR3 length: 16 residues. V shed 4 bases and J 8 bases; nucleotides not matched to a gene: 9. From germline, CDR1 is MGHDK and CDR2 SYGVNS. This chain's CDR3 is CASSVGETSGSHEQFF. CDR3 nucleotide sequence: TGTGCCAGCAGTGTGGGGGAGACTAGCGGGAGCCATGAGCAGTTCTTC.

The rearrangement joins TRBV5-8 to TRBJ1-1; no reliable D call. V was clipped by 0 bases and J by 2 bases, with 11 bases between them. Germline V CDR1 and CDR2: SGHTS, YDEGEE. The CDR3 loop spans 15 amino acids. The CDR3 sequence: CASSLVAAGNTEAFF. CDR3 nucleotide sequence: TGTGCCAGCAGCTTGGTGGCAGCCGGTAACACTGAAGCTTTCTTT. Variable domain in full (rest from reference TRBV5-8 and TRBJ1-1): EAGVTQSPTHLIKTRGQQATLRCSPISGHTSVYWYQQALGLGLQFLLWYDEGEERNRGNFPPRFSGRQFPNYSSELNVNALELEDSALYLCASSLVAAGNTEAFFGQGTRLTVV.

This clonotype was seen repeatedly, ten times or more. The chain has TRBV12-3 or TRBV12-4 and TRBJ2-3; 8 bases are a match to TRBD2. This CDR3 spans 15 amino acids. With V trimmed by 6 bases and J by 6 bases, 11 bases remained unmatched. The CDR3 protein is CASSPQRELSDTQYF. The DNA for the CDR3 is TGTGCCAGCAGCCCCCAGCGGGAGCTTTCCGATACGCAGTATTTT.

The chain links TRBV20-1 to TRBJ2-1; the match to TRBD2 covers 9 bases. The CDR3 totals 17 residues. V was pared by 0 bases and J by 5 bases, with 11 bases of the junction left unmatched. Germline V gene lookup returns CDR1 DFQATT and CDR2 SNEGSKA (reference sequence). CDR3 DNA: TGCAGTGCTAGAGATCCGGCGAGCGGGAGGACCAACAATGAGCAGTTCTTC. Translating it yields CSARDPASGRTNNEQFF.

This clonotype was recorded many times. The rearrangement links TRBV11-2 to TRBJ2-5; 14 bases map to TRBD2. CDR1 and CDR2 from the germline V gene are SGHAT and FQNNGV. V dropped 5 bases and J dropped 1; count of bases not matched to a gene: 9. The CDR3 sequence is 18 residues long. Written as DNA, the CDR3 is TGTGCCAGCAGCCTTACAAGGACTAGCGGGAGGTTCCAAGAGACCCAGTACTTC. Its protein product is CASSLTRTSGRFQETQYF. Full variable domain (missing parts from reference TRBV11-2 and TRBJ2-5): EAGVAQSPRYKIIEKRQSVAFWCNPISGHATLYWYQQILGQGPKLLIQFQNNGVVDDSQLPKDRFSAERLKGVDSTLKIQPAKLEDSAVYLCASSLTRTSGRFQETQYFGPGTRLLVL.

This clonotype was picked up many times. This chain links TRBV5-1 with TRBJ1-1, with a weak D call TRBD1 (6 bases). The CDR3 runs to 18 residues. The germline V gene encodes CDR1 SGHRS and CDR2 YFSETQ. The V end lost 0 bases, the J end lost 1 base, and 19 bases lay between the germline ends. CDR3 coding DNA: TGCGCCAGCAGCTTGGCCGGGTTCTCTTGGGACACGAACACTGAAGCTTTCTTT. This translates into CASSLAGFSWDTNTEAFF.

This clonotype came up many times. The CDR3 loop is CASSLHGTYLDNQPQHF. The CDR3 nucleotides read TGTGCCAGCAGTTTACACGGGACTTATCTAGACAATCAGCCCCAGCATTTT. The chain uses TRBV28 and TRBJ1-5; possible D gene TRBD1, 5 bases. This CDR3 has 17 residues. Per germline, CDR1 MDHEN and CDR2 SYDVKM. The germline V and J ends were trimmed by 2 bases and 3 bases, with 17 bases remaining between them.

This clonotype was seen repeatedly, ten times or more. The chain uses TRBV15 and TRBJ2-7; 8 bases agree with TRBD1. V lost 4 bases, J lost 9 bases, and 5 bases stayed unmatched. The CDR3 runs 12 residues. Germline lookup yields CDR1 LNHNV and CDR2 YYDKDF (reference sequence). The CDR3 coding sequence is TGTGCCACCAGCACCCGGACAGGGTGGCAGTACTTC. Its protein is CATSTRTGWQYF.

This clonotype was recorded at least ten times. This chain joins TRBV11-2 and TRBJ1-2; D unresolved. The CDR3 is made up of 16 amino acids. The V and J ends lost 0 bases and 4 bases respectively, with 15 bases between them. Per the germline V gene, CDR1 is SGHAT and CDR2 is FQNNGV. The CDR3 reads CASSLDEGPGGYGYTF. DNA of the CDR3: TGTGCCAGCAGCTTAGATGAAGGGCCGGGCGGCTATGGCTACACCTTC.

This clonotype occurred many times. V and J are TRBV29-1 and TRBJ2-7; D possibly corresponds to TRBD2 (7 bases). V was shortened by 3 bases and J by 5 bases, with 20 bases between the two germline ends. This CDR3 has 15 amino acids. Germline V CDR1 and CDR2: SQVTM, ANQGSEA. The CDR3 reads CSVEFRGGASDEQYF. CDR3 nucleotides: TGCAGCGTTGAGTTTAGGGGGGGCGCATCGGACGAGCAGTACTTC.

At least ten counts were recorded for this clonotype. The rearrangement joins TRBV28 to TRBJ2-7; 7 nucleotides match TRBD1. Germline CDR1 is MDHEN and CDR2 is SYDVKM. With 9 bases clipped from V and 2 bases from J, the junction kept 7 bases outside the gene matches. This CDR3 is 13 amino acids long. Written as DNA, the CDR3 is TGTGCCAGTTCGGGGACAGCAACCTACGAGCAGTACTTC. It translates to CASSGTATYEQYF.

This clonotype was observed a handful of times. This chain uses TRBV7-9 with TRBJ2-3; possible D gene TRBD1, 6 bases. V was shortened by 6 bases and J by 0 bases, with 13 bases between the two germline ends. Germline V CDR1 and CDR2: SEHNR, FQNEAQ (reference sequence). The CDR3 contains 15 residues. The CDR3 reads CASRPTGISTDTQYF. CDR3 nucleotides: TGTGCCAGCAGACCCACAGGGATAAGCACAGATACGCAGTATTTT.

This clonotype was seen ten or more times. The chain has TRBV25-1 and TRBJ2-7; tentatively, D is TRBD1 (6 bases). Germline CDR1 is MGHDK and CDR2 is SYGVNS. The CDR3 extends over 11 amino acids. Trimming stripped 5 bases from V and 10 bases from J, with 12 bases between. The CDR3 sequence is CASSQNRDQYF. DNA for the CDR3: TGTGCCAGCAGTCAGAACAGGGATCAGTACTTC.